Sequencing of this TCR beta chain was carried out in a study of PD-1 blockade in classical Hodgkin lymphoma. Generated by immunoSEQ multiplex PCR, the TCRdb table keeps only in-frame clones and is missing some. The repertoire holds 20,000 to 30,000 clones, approximately 70% seen once, with approximately 3.3% in the top ten. A note on this clone: Antigen specificity is unknown.

Trimming removed 1 base from V and 5 bases from J, with 13 bases in between. Germline values: CDR1 SGHAT, CDR2 FQNNGV. This CDR3 comprises 15 residues. Every patient experienced relapse after autologous stem cell transplantation, and brentuximab vedotin exposure varied. Regarding the study as a whole: Diminished baseline TCR diversity has been reported in newly diagnosed patients relative to healthy donors.

This chain uses TRBV11-2 with TRBJ2-3, with D perhaps being TRBD1 or TRBD2 (6 bases each). The clonotype comes from a human donor with classical Hodgkin lymphoma. Sequenced here: peripheral blood mononuclear cells (PBMCs), sampled at baseline. CDR3 sequence (DNA): TGTGCCAGCAGCTTAGGCCCCGGGGGCAGAGATACGCAGTATTTT. Translating it yields CASSLGPGGRDTQYF.